This TCR beta chain was identified in a study of control samples from healthy donors and cancer patients. Measured with immunoSEQ multiplex PCR; TCRdb has only the in-frame clones, and not every one. The profile shows 110,000 to 150,000 clones, around 90% of them singletons. After removal of 3 bases from V and 5 bases from J, the junction contained 9 bases not matched to a gene. Germline CDR1 reads WSHSY; CDR2 reads SAAADI. The length of the CDR3 is 16 residues. This chain uses TRBV10-2 with TRBJ2-5; TRBD2 aligns across 10 bases. What was sequenced was blood. The clonotype was recovered from a man aged 30-40 years in good health. The CDR3 here is CASSDWSSGGAETQYF. CDR3 DNA sequence: TGCGCCAGCAGTGATTGGTCCAGCGGGGGGGCCGAGACCCAGTACTTC.